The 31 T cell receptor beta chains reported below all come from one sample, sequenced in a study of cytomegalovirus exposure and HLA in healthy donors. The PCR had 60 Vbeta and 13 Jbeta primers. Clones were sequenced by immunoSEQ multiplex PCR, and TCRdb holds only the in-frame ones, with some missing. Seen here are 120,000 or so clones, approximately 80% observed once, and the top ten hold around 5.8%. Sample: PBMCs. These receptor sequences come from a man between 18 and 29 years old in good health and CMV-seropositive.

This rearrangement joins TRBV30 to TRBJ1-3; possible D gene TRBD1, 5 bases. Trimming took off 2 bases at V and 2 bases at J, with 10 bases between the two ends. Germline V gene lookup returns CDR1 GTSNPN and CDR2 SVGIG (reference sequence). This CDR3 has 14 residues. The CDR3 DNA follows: TGTGCCTGGAGTCGGGGGGGAACTGGAAACACCATATATTTT. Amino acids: CAWSRGGTGNTIYF.

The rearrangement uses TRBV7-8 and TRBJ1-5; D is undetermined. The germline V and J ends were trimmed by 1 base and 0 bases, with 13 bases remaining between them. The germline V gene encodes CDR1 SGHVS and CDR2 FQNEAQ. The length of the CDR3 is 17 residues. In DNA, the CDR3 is TGTGCCAGCAGCTTAGGTGGGAGCGGGAGTAGCAATCAGCCCCAGCATTTT. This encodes CASSLGGSGSSNQPQHF.

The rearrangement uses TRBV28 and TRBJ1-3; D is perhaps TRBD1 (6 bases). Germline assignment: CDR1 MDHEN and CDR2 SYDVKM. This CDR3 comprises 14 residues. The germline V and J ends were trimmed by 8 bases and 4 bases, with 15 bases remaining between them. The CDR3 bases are TGTGCCAGCTCAGAGACAGGAGAAGGAAACACCATATATTTT. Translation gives CASSETGEGNTIYF. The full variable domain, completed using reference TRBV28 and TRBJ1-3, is DVKVTQSSRYLVKRTGEKVFLECVQDMDHENMFWYRQDPGLGLRLIYFSYDVKMKEKGDIPEGYSVSREKKERFSLILESASTNQTSMYLCASSETGEGNTIYFGEGSWLTVV.

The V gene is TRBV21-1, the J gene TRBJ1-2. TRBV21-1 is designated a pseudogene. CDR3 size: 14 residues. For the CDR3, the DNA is TGTGCCAGCAGCGAGGTCATCGGGGGGCATGGCTACACCTTC. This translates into CASSEVIGGHGYTF.

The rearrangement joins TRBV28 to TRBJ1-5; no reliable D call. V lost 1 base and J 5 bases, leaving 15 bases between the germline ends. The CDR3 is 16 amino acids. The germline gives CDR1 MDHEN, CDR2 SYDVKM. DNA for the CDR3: TGTGCCAGCAGTTTATTGGTCCGCAGGCGTTATCAGCCCCAGCATTTT. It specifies CASSLLVRRRYQPQHF.

CDR3 in DNA: TGTGCCAGCAGTGACCAGGGGAGAGGTGAAGCTTTCTTT. It encodes CASSDQGRGEAFF. The chain combines TRBV25-1 with TRBJ1-1; D is possibly TRBD1 (6 bases). Germline CDR1 and CDR2: MGHDK and SYGVNS. This CDR3 is 13 amino acids long. V gave up 3 bases and J gave up 7 bases, with 12 bases separating them.

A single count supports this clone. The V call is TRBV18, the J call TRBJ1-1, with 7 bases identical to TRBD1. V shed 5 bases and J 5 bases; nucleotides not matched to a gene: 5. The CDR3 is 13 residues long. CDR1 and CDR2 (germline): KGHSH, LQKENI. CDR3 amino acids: CASSGQEGTEAFF. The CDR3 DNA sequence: TGTGCCAGCTCAGGACAGGAAGGTACTGAAGCTTTCTTT.

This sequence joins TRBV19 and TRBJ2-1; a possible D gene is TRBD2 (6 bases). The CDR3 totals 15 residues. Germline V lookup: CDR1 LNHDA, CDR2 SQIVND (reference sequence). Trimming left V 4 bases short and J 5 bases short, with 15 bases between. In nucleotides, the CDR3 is TGTGCCAGTAGTAAGGTAACGGGAGTAAACAATGAGCAGTTCTTC. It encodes CASSKVTGVNNEQFF.

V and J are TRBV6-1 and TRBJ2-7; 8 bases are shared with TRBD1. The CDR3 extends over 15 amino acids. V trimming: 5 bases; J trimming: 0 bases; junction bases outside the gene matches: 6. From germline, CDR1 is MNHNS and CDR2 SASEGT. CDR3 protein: CASSTDRVGSYEQYF. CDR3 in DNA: TGTGCCAGCAGTACGGACAGGGTTGGCTCCTACGAGCAGTACTTC.

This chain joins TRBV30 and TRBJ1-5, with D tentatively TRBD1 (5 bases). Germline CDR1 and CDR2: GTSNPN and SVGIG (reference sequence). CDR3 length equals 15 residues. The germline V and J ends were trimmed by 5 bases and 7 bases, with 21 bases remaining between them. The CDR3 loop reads CAWQLGSGESQPQHF. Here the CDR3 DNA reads TGTGCCTGGCAGTTGGGGTCGGGGGAAAGCCAGCCCCAGCATTTT.

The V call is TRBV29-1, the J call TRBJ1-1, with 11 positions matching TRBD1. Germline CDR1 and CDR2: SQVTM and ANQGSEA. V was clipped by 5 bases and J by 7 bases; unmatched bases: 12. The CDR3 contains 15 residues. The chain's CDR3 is CSVNGGQGADGEAFF. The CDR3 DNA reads TGCAGCGTTAATGGAGGACAGGGGGCTGATGGTGAAGCTTTCTTT.

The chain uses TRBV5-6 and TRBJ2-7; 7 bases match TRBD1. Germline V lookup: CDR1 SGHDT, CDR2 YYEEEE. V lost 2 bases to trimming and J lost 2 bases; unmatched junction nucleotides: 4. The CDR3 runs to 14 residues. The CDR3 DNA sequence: TGTGCCAGCAGCTTTCTCGACAGGGCCTACGAGCAGTACTTC. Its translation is CASSFLDRAYEQYF.

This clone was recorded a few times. As DNA, the CDR3 is TGTGCCAGCAGCCTCGGACAGGGTAAAGTAGGTGTCTATGGCTACACCTTC. It is translated as CASSLGQGKVGVYGYTF. The gene calls are TRBV5-4 and TRBJ1-2, with 8 bases matching TRBD1. The CDR3 is 17 residues long. V lost 4 bases, J lost 4 bases, and 15 bases stayed unmatched. Germline CDR1 and CDR2: SGHNT and YYREEE (reference sequence).

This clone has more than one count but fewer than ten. Written as DNA, the CDR3 is TGTGCCAGCGACGGGGGCGGGGGCAACACTGAAGCTTTCTTT. Amino acid sequence: CASDGGGGNTEAFF. The chain recombines TRBV6-5 with TRBJ1-1; TRBD1 might be the D (6 bases). The ends were cut back, 8 bases at V and 2 bases at J, with 15 bases in the middle. The CDR3 runs 14 residues. Germline CDR1 is MNHEY and CDR2 is SVGAGI.

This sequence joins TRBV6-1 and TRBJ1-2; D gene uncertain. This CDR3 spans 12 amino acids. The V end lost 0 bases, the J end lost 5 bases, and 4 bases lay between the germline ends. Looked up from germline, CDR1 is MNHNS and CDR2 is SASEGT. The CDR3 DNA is TGTGCCAGCAGTGAAGCGACTTATGGCTACACCTTC. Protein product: CASSEATYGYTF.

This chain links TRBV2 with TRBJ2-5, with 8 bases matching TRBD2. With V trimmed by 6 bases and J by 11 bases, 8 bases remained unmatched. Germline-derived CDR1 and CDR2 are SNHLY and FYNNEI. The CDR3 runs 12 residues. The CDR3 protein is CASRAGGGGQYF. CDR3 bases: TGTGCCAGCAGGGCTGGAGGCGGGGGGCAGTACTTC.

The CDR3 is CASSTGQGQETQYF. Written as DNA, the CDR3 is TGCGCCAGCAGCACTGGACAGGGTCAAGAGACCCAGTACTTC. The chain combines TRBV5-1 with TRBJ2-5, with 8 bases fitting TRBD1. The CDR3 spans 14 residues. The germline CDR1 and CDR2 sequences are SGHRS and YFSETQ. After removal of 4 bases from V and 2 bases from J, the junction contained 4 bases not matched to a gene.

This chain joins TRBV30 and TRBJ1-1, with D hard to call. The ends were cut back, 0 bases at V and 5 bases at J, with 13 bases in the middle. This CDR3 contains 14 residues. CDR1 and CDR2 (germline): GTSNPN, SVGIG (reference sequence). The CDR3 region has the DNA TGTGCCTGGAGTGTACGAGGGCCGCCGACTGAAGCTTTCTTT. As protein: CAWSVRGPPTEAFF.

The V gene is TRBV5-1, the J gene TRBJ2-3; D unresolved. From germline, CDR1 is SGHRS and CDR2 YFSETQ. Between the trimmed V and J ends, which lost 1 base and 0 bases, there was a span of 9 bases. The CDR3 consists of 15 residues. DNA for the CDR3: TGCGCCAGCAGCTTGAGTCAGGCTAGCACAGATACGCAGTATTTT. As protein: CASSLSQASTDTQYF.

The CDR3 here is CASSTRTGVDQGYTF. CDR3 DNA: TGTGCCAGCAGCACAAGGACAGGAGTCGATCAGGGCTACACCTTC. This chain joins TRBV7-6 and TRBJ1-2; TRBD1 agrees at 7 bases. CDR1 SGHVS and CDR2 FNYEAQ come from the germline V gene. J was trimmed by 8 bases and V by 5 bases; bases with no gene match: 14. CDR3 length: 15 amino acids.

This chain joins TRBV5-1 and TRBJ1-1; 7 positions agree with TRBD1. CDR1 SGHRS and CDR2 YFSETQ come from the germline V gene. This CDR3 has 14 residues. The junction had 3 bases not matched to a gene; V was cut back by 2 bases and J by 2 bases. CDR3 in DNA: TGCGCCAGCAGCTTCCGGGACAGAAACACTGAAGCTTTCTTT. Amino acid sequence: CASSFRDRNTEAFF. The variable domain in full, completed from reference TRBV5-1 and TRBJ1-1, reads KAGVTQTPRYLIKTRGQQVTLSCSPISGHRSVSWYQQTPGQGLQFLFEYFSETQRNKGNFPGRFSGRQFSNSRSEMNVSTLELGDSALYLCASSFRDRNTEAFFGQGTRLTVV.

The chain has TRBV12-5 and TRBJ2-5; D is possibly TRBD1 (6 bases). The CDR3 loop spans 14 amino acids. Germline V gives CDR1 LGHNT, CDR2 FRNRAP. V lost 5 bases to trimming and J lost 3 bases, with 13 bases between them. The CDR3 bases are TGTGCTAGTGGTATCATAGGGGGTAAAGAGACCCAGTACTTC. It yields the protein CASGIIGGKETQYF. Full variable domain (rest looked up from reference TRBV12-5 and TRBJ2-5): DARVTQTPRHKVTEMGQEVTMRCQPILGHNTVFWYRQTMMQGLELLAYFRNRAPLDDSGMPKDRFSAEMPDATLATLKIQPSEPRDSAVYFCASGIIGGKETQYFGPGTRLLVL.

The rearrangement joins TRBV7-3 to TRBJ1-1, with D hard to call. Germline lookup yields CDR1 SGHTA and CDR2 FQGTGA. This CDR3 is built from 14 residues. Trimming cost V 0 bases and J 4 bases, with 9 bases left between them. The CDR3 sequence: CASSLTRSGTEAFF. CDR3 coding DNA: TGTGCCAGCAGCTTAACCCGATCGGGCACTGAAGCTTTCTTT. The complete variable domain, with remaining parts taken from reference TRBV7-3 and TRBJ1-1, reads GAGVSQTPSNKVTEKGKYVELRCDPISGHTALYWYRQSLGQGPEFLIYFQGTGAADDSGLPNDRFFAVRPEGSVSTLKIQRTERGDSAVYLCASSLTRSGTEAFFGQGTRLTVV.

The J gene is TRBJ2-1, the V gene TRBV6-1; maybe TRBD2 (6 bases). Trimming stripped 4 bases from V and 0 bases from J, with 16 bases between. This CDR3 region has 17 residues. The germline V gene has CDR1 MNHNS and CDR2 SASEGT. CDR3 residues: CASSAVLGGTSYNEQFF. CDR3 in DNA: TGTGCCAGCAGTGCTGTTCTCGGCGGGACCTCCTACAATGAGCAGTTCTTC.

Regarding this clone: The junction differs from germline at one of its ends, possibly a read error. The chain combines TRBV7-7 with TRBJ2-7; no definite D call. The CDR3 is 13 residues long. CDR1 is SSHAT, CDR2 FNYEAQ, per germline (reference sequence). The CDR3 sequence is CASSLTFASGQYF. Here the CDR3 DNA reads TGTGCTAGCAGCTTAACCTTCGCCTCCGGGCAGTACTTC. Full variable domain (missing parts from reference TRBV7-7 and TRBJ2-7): GAGVSQSPRYKVTKRGQDVTLRCDPISSHATLYWYQQALGQGPEFLTYFNYEAQPDKSGLPSDRFSAERPEGSISTLTIQRTEQRDSAMYRCASSLTFASGQYFGPGTRLTVT.

The DNA of the CDR3 is TGTGCCAGCAAGCGTCCAGGACAGGGGCGCGGCTACACCTTC. This encodes CASKRPGQGRGYTF. The genes are TRBV9 and TRBJ1-2; 9 bases are shared with TRBD1. Germline V gene data show CDR1 as SGDLS and CDR2 as YYNGEE. Losses at the gene ends were 6 bases for V and 8 bases for J; bases not matched to a gene: 11. The CDR3 is made up of 14 amino acids.

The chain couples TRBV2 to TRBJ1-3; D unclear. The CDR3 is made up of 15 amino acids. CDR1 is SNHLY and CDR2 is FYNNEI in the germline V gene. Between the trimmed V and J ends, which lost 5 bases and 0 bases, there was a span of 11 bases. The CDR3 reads CASSFARFSGNTIYF. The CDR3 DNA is TGTGCCAGCAGTTTCGCGCGCTTCTCTGGAAACACCATATATTTT.

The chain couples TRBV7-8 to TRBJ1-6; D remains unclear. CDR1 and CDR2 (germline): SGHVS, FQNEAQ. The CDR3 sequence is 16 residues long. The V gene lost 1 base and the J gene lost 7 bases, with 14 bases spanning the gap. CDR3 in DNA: TGTGCCAGCAGCTTAGGTGTCGCCAGTTGGAATTCACCCCTCCACTTT. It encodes CASSLGVASWNSPLHF.

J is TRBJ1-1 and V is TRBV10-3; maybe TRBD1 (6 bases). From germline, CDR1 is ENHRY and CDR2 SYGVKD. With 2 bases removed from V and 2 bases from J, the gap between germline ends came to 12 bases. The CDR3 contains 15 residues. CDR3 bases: TGTGCCATCAGTGAGACCGGGACACCTAACACTGAAGCTTTCTTT. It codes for CAISETGTPNTEAFF.

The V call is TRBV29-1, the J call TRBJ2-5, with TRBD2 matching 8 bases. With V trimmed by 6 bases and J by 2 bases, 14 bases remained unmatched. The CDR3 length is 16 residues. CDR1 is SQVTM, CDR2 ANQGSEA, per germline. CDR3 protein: CSVHQAGALPQETQYF. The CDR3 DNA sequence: TGCAGCGTCCACCAAGCGGGGGCCCTTCCACAAGAGACCCAGTACTTC. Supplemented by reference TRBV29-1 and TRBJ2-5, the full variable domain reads SAVISQKPSRDICQRGTSLTIQCQVDSQVTMMFWYRQQPGQSLTLIATANQGSEATYESGFVIDKFPISRPNLTFSTLTVSNMSPEDSSIYLCSVHQAGALPQETQYFGPGTRLLVL.

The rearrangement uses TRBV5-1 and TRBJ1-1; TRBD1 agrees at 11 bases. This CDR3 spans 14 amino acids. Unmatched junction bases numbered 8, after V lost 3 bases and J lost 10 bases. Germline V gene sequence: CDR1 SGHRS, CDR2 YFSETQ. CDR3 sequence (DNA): TGCGCCAGCAGCTGGACAGGGGGCGAATCGCCAGCTTTCTTT. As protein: CASSWTGGESPAFF. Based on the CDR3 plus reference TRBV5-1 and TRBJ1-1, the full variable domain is KAGVTQTPRYLIKTRGQQVTLSCSPISGHRSVSWYQQTPGQGLQFLFEYFSETQRNKGNFPGRFSGRQFSNSRSEMNVSTLELGDSALYLCASSWTGGESPAFFGQGTRLTVV.